This T cell receptor (beta chain) derives from a study of identical twins. TCRdb recomputed calls from the 5' RACE reads with MiXCR, one row per CDR3 protein. The sample has over 600,000 distinct CDR3 sequences, around 20% seen once. The data were also submitted as part of a second study, on T cells expressing NK-cell markers. In that study: Most of the eight sequenced donors tested HCMV-seropositive; one tested seronegative. An anti-gamma-delta TCR antibody confined sorting to alpha-beta TCR T cells across several of the experiments. In 5 or 6 donors, dominant CD3+CD56+NKG2C+ clonotypes ranked among the top 10 CD8+ clonotypes. Where a handful of donors were concerned, these clonotypes also led the CD3+CD56-NKG2C+ fraction.

The source of this sequence is a woman younger than 30 in good health. Sequenced: PBMCs.

The CDR3 region is CSARGVGNTGELFF. The CDR3 region has the DNA TGCAGTGCTAGAGGGGTGGGAAACACCGGGGAGCTGTTTTTT. The chain carries TRBV20-1 and TRBJ2-2; D call uncertain. There are 14 residues in the CDR3. Germline V lookup: CDR1 DFQATT, CDR2 SNEGSKA (reference sequence). Trimming took off 1 base at V and 2 bases at J, with 8 bases between the two ends.